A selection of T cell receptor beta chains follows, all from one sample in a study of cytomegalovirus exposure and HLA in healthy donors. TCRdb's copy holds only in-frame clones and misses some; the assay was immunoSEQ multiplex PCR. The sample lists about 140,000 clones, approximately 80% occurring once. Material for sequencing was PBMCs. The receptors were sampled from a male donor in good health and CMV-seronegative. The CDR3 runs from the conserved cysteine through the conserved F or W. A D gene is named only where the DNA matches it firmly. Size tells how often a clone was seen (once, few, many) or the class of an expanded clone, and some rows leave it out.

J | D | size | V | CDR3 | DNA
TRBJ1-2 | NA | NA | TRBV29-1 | CSVGGQLYGYTF | TGCAGCGTTGGCGGACAACTCTATGGCTACACCTTC
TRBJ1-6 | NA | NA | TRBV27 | CASSPHYNSPLHF | TGTGCCAGCAGTCCCCATTATAATTCACCCCTCCACTTT
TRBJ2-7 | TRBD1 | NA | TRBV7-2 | CASSLGTGPYEQYF | TGTGCCAGCAGCTTAGGGACAGGGCCCTACGAGCAGTACTTC
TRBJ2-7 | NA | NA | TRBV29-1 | CSVVDSRFSYEQYF | TGCAGCGTTGTTGACAGCCGATTTTCCTACGAGCAGTACTTC
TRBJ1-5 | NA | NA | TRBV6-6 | CASSLRVEQPQHF | TGTGCCAGCAGCCTCCGAGTAGAGCAGCCCCAGCATTTT
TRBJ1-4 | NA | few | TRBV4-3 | CASSLQGDGSNEKLFF | TGCGCCAGCAGCCTACAGGGTGACGGGTCTAATGAAAAACTGTTTTTT
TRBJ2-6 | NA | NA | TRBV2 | CASSLTGSGANVLTF | TGTGCCAGCAGTTTAACAGGGTCTGGGGCCAACGTCCTGACTTTC
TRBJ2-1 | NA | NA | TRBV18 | CASSLADYEQFF | TGTGCCAGCTCACTCGCAGATTATGAGCAGTTCTTC
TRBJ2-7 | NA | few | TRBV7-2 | CASSLGVYEQYF | TGTGCCAGCAGCCTCGGGGTCTACGAGCAGTACTTC
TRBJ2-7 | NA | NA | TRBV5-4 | CASSPMAEGSSYEQYF | TGTGCCAGCAGCCCCATGGCCGAGGGCAGCTCCTACGAGCAGTACTTC
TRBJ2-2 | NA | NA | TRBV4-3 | CASSPLGSTGELFF | TGCGCCAGCAGCCCGCTAGGTAGCACCGGGGAGCTGTTTTTT
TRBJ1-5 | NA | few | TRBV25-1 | CASSSGGTRQPQHF | TGTGCCAGCAGTTCCGGGGGAACTAGGCAGCCCCAGCATTTT
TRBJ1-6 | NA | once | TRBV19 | CASNEYNSPLHF | TGTGCCAGTAATGAGTATAATTCACCCCTCCACTTT
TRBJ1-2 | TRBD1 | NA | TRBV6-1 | CASTPAGTANYGYTF | TGTGCCAGCACTCCCGCCGGGACAGCAAACTATGGCTACACCTTC
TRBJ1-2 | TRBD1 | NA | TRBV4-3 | CASSQVLSTGVRANYGYTF | TGCGCCAGCAGCCAAGTCCTTTCCACAGGGGTGAGAGCTAACTATGGCTACACCTTC
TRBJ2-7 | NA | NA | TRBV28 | CASSSGSVNEQYF | TGTGCCAGCAGTTCAGGGTCCGTGAACGAGCAGTACTTC
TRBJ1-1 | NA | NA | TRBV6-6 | CASSYSTGSLNTEAFF | TGTGCCAGCAGTTACTCGACAGGTTCCTTGAACACTGAAGCTTTCTTT
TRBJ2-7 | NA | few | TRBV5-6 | CASSFFFQRHSLIEQYF | TGTGCCAGCAGCTTTTTCTTCCAAAGACACTCATTGATCGAGCAGTACTTC
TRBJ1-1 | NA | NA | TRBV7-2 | CASSVRGLRGVGTEAFF | TGTGCCAGCAGCGTAAGGGGACTCCGGGGGGTGGGCACTGAAGCTTTCTTT
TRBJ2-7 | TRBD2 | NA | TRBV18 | CASSPRPGGGRSYEQYF | TGTGCCAGCTCACCACGTCCCGGCGGGGGTCGATCCTACGAGCAGTACTTC
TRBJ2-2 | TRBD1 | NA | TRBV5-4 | CASSFTGGRDTGELFF | TGTGCCAGCAGCTTTACAGGGGGCCGAGACACCGGGGAGCTGTTTTTT
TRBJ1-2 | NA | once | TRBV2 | CASRPDSANYGYTF | TGTGCCAGCAGGCCAGACAGTGCTAACTATGGCTACACCTTC
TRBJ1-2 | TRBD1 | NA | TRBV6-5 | CASTEDRGSGGYTF | TGTGCCAGCACCGAGGACAGGGGGAGCGGTGGCTACACCTTC
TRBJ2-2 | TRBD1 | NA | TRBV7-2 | CASSLAAGQGRTGELFF | TGTGCCAGCAGCTTAGCAGCGGGACAGGGTCGCACCGGGGAGCTGTTTTTT
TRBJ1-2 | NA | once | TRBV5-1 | CASSETGQDRTYTF | TGCGCCAGTTCTGAAACCGGACAAGACCGGACCTACACCTTC
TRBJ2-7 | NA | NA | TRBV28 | CASTPGGQRSSYEQYF | TGTGCCAGCACGCCCGGGGGACAGAGGAGCTCCTACGAGCAGTACTTC
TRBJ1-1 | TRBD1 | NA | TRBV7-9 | CASSRLTGEAAFF | TGTGCCAGCAGCCGCCTAACAGGGGAGGCAGCTTTCTTT
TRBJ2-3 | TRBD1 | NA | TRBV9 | CASSGTGSTDTQYF | TGTGCCAGCAGCGGGACAGGGAGCACAGATACGCAGTATTTT
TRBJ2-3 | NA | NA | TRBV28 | CASTNRADTQYF | TGTGCCAGTACGAACAGGGCCGATACGCAGTATTTT
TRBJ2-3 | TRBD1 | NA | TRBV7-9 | CSSSFAQGAGDTQYF | TGTTCCAGCAGCTTTGCACAGGGGGCAGGGGATACGCAGTATTTT
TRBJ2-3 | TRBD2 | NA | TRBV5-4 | CASSLGPLAGSTDTQYF | TGTGCCAGCAGCTTGGGGCCCCTAGCGGGTAGCACAGATACGCAGTATTTT
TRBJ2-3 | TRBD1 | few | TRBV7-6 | CASSWTGGADTQYF | TGTGCCAGCAGCTGGACAGGGGGGGCAGATACGCAGTATTTT
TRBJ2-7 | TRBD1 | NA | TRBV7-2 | CASSLDRHSYEQYF | TGTGCCAGCAGCTTGGACAGGCACTCCTACGAGCAGTACTTC
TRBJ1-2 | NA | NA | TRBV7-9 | CASEGHLNYGYTF | TGTGCCAGTGAGGGACACCTTAACTATGGCTACACCTTC
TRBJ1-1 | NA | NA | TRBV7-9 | CASSASGGVFSTEAFF | TGTGCCAGCAGCGCGTCGGGGGGGGTGTTCAGCACTGAAGCTTTCTTT
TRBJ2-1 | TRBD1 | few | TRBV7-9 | CASSFSQGARNEQFF | TGTGCCAGCAGCTTTTCACAGGGGGCAAGGAATGAGCAGTTCTTC
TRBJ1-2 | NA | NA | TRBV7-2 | CASSTRTDAPRGYTF | TGTGCCAGCAGCACACGGACAGACGCCCCGCGGGGCTACACCTTC
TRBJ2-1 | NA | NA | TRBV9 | CASSVRNNYNEQFF | TGTGCCAGCAGCGTAAGAAACAATTACAATGAGCAGTTCTTC
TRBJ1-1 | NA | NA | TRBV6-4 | CASSVSAGANTEAFF | TGTGCCAGCAGCGTCTCAGCGGGGGCGAACACTGAAGCTTTCTTT
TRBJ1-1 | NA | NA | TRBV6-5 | CASGTGTSNTEAFF | TGTGCCAGCGGCACCGGGACATCGAACACTGAAGCTTTCTTT
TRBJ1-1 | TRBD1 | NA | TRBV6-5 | CASSLTGGKGTEAFF | TGTGCCAGCAGTCTAACAGGGGGTAAGGGCACTGAAGCTTTCTTT
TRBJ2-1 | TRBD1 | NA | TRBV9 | CASSVGGTGGRNEQFF | TGTGCCAGCAGCGTAGGTGGGACAGGGGGGAGGAATGAGCAGTTCTTC
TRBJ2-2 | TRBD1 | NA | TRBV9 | CASGGQARSPGELFF | TGTGCCAGCGGAGGACAGGCTCGTTCCCCCGGGGAGCTGTTTTTT
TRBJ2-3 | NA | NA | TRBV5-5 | CASSQLGTDTQYF | TGTGCCAGCAGCCAACTAGGCACAGATACGCAGTATTTT
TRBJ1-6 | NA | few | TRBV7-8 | CASSPDLRGRRSPLHF | TGTGCCAGCAGCCCTGACCTCAGGGGCAGAAGGTCACCCCTCCACTTT
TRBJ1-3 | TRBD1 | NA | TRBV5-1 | CASSTTGTSGNTIYF | TGCGCCAGCAGCACGACAGGGACCTCTGGAAACACCATATATTTT
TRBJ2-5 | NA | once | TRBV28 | CASSYRVQETQYF | TGTGCCAGCAGTTACAGAGTACAAGAGACCCAGTACTTC
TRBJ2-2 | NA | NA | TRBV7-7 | CASSPDYPANTGEPFF | TGTGCTAGCAGCCCCGACTACCCAGCGAACACCGGGGAGCCGTTTTTT
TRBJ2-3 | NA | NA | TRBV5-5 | CASSLEQDTQYF | TGTGCCAGCAGCTTGGAACAGGATACGCAGTATTTT
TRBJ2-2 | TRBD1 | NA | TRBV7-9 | CASSSHRGRSGELFF | TGTGCCAGCAGCTCCCACAGGGGGCGGTCCGGGGAGCTGTTTTTT
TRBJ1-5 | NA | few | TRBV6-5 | CASRQGSYSNQPQHF | TGTGCCAGCAGACAGGGATCTTATAGCAATCAGCCCCAGCATTTT
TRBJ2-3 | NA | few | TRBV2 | CASSQSTDTQYF | TGTGCCAGCAGTCAGAGCACAGATACGCAGTATTTT
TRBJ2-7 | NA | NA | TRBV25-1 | CASRFSSLSEQYF | TGTGCCAGCAGGTTCTCCTCTCTTTCCGAGCAGTACTTC
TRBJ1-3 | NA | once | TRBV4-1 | CASSQVGAGNTIYF | TGCGCCAGCAGCCAAGTAGGGGCTGGAAACACCATATATTTT
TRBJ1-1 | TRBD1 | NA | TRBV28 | CASSLADRGWAEAFF | TGTGCCAGCAGTTTAGCCGACAGGGGGTGGGCTGAAGCTTTCTTT